The 2 T cell receptor beta chains presented below share a single source sample, sequenced in a study of OX40 agonist ivuxolimab in advanced cancers. Assay used: immunoSEQ multiplex PCR; TCRdb lists only in-frame clones, some missing. The table records about 82,000 clones, 92% of them present only once. Sequenced material: CD4+ or CD8+ T cells sorted from blood, taken in a trial of the OX40 agonist ivuxolimab. These receptors all stem from an adult with an advanced solid tumor such as melanoma, head and neck, liver or kidney cancer.

This chain joins TRBV19 and TRBJ1-2; no reliable D call. The length of the CDR3 is 15 residues. The V gene's germline CDR1 is LNHDA and CDR2 SQIVND (reference sequence). With 3 bases removed from V and 3 bases from J, the gap between germline ends came to 14 bases. CDR3 sequence (DNA): TGTGCCAGTAGTATCTGGTCCCAGCTGGACTATGGCTACACCTTC. As protein: CASSIWSQLDYGYTF.

This chain joins TRBV5-1 and TRBJ2-3; 10 nucleotides align to TRBD2. This CDR3 is 16 amino acids long. V dropped 0 bases and J dropped 4; count of bases not matched to a gene: 5. CDR1 and CDR2 from the germline V gene are SGHRS and YFSETQ. CDR3 region: CASSLDTSGESDTQYF. The DNA of the CDR3 is TGCGCCAGCAGCTTGGATACTAGCGGGGAATCAGATACGCAGTATTTT. Based on the CDR3 plus reference TRBV5-1 and TRBJ2-3, the full variable domain is KAGVTQTPRYLIKTRGQQVTLSCSPISGHRSVSWYQQTPGQGLQFLFEYFSETQRNKGNFPGRFSGRQFSNSRSEMNVSTLELGDSALYLCASSLDTSGESDTQYFGPGTRLTVL.